This TCR beta chain was observed in a study of T-cell reconstitution after alpha-beta-depleted transplantation in children. Study results and limitations: The origin of alpha-beta T cells about two months after transplant was reportedly several hundred expanded graft clones. Several patients had high TCRbeta diversity at day 60; it came from surviving recipient T cells and thymic progenitors. Newly made T cells mostly supplied T-cell counts and diversity one year after transplant.

Library preparation (for TCRbeta) was performed with unique molecular identifiers. In TCRdb, the PCR reads were re-called with MiXCR into one record per CDR3 protein. The sample consists of 70,000 or so distinct CDR3 sequences, 11% of them appearing once. This clonotype was picked up a small number of times. The antigen remains undetermined. The receptor comes from a boy between 10 and 17 years old with acute myeloid leukemia, due to receive a stem cell transplant. Specimen: PBMCs, collected before TCRalphabeta/CD19-depleted stem cell transplant.

CDR3 nucleotides: TGCTGCGCTAGAGATAAGAGGGGACAGGGGAGGCCCGGGGAGCTGTTTTTT. Translated, it gives CCARDKRGQGRPGELFF. This chain connects TRBV20-1 to TRBJ2-2; 10 positions match TRBD1. The CDR3 is 17 amino acids. CDR1 is DFQATT and CDR2 is SNEGSKA in the germline V gene (reference sequence).